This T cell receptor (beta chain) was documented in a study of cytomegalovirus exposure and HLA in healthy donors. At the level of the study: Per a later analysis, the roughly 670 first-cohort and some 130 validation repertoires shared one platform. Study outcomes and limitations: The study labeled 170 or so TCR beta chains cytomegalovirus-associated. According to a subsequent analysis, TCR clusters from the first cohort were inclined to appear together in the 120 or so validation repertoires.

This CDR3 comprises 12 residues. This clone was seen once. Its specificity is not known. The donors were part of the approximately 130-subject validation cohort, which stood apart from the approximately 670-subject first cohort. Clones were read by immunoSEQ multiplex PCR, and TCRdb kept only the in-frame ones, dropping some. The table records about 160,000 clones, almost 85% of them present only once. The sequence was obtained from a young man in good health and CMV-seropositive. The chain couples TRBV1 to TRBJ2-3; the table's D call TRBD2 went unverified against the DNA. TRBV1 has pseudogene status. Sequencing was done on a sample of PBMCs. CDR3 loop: CTRPSGTDTQYF. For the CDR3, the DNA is TGCACCCGCCCCAGCGGCACAGATACGCAGTATTTT.